A single T cell receptor (beta chain) is shown here with its context. The target antigen is unknown. The library was made from cDNA and included unique molecular identifiers. It was from roughly 1.1 to 9.2 million T cells that 530,000 or so cDNA molecules came. TCRdb re-called the PCR reads with MiXCR, one entry per CDR3 protein. The sample lists some 500,000 distinct CDR3 sequences; under 55% were seen once. This specimen comes from a study of post-analysis software for immune sequencing data. Findings of the study overall: Patients with multiple sclerosis recorded significantly lower normalized Chao1 diversity than controls, the study found. TRBV segments more frequent in patients than in controls numbered five and included TRBV5-6, TRBV5-1 and TRBV20-1. Samples from one preparation batch, clustered by F measure, grouped strongly together.

Per germline, CDR1 KGHSH and CDR2 LQKENI. This CDR3 has 14 amino acids. Trimming cost V 3 bases and J 6 bases; bases outside gene matches: 5. The gene calls are TRBV18 and TRBJ2-7, with 10 bases aligning to TRBD2. The specimen sequenced was blood. The TCR was taken from a girl between 10 and 17 years old with multiple sclerosis. CDR3 residues: CASSPVSGRGEQYF. The CDR3 DNA is TGTGCCAGCTCACCGGTCAGCGGGAGGGGCGAGCAGTACTTC.